The 4 T cell receptor beta chains given below trace back to one sample, sequenced in a study of blood T cell repertoires in COVID-19. Using immunoSEQ multiplex PCR, the repertoire was profiled, and TCRdb retains in-frame clones only, with some absent. Of a few hundred thousand clones listed, roughly 90% are singletons. The sample comprised PBMCs or T cells enriched from blood (not recorded which). The receptor set was obtained from a young woman who had recovered from COVID-19.

This clone was seen only once. The V and J genes are TRBV4-1 and TRBJ2-7, with 7 bases aligning to TRBD2. This CDR3 comprises 15 residues. J lost 4 bases, V lost 1 base, and 7 bases had no gene match. Per the germline V gene, CDR1 is MGHRA and CDR2 is YSYEKL. The CDR3 coding sequence is TGCGCCAGCAGCCAAGGGGGAGGGGACGTATACGAGCAGTACTTC. Residues: CASSQGGGDVYEQYF.

The CDR3 protein is CASSATSGGNREQFF. Written as DNA, the CDR3 is TGTGCCAGCAGCGCAACTAGCGGGGGGAACCGCGAGCAGTTCTTC. The chain carries TRBV7-3 and TRBJ2-1; 12 positions agree with TRBD2. The CDR3 runs to 15 residues. V shed 5 bases and J 10 bases; nucleotides not matched to a gene: 9. The germline CDR1 and CDR2 sequences are SGHTA and FQGTGA.

In its sample, this clone was seen once. The rearrangement links TRBV28 to TRBJ2-1; TRBD1 aligns across 9 bases. Germline lookup yields CDR1 MDHEN and CDR2 SYDVKM. The CDR3 has 16 residues. Germline trimming cut 4 bases from V and 6 bases from J; bases unmatched to any gene: 10. Here the CDR3 DNA reads TGTGCCAGCAGTTCGCCAACAGGGGGCGGGGGCAATGAGCAGTTCTTC. Encoded protein: CASSSPTGGGGNEQFF.

The chain carries TRBV9 and TRBJ2-1, with 8 bases that match TRBD1. V lost 2 bases and J lost 1; bases outside the gene matches: 2. This CDR3 is 15 amino acids long. From germline, CDR1 is SGDLS and CDR2 YYNGEE. The CDR3 reads CASSVYRGSYNEQFF. The CDR3 nucleotides are TGTGCCAGCAGCGTGTACAGGGGGTCCTACAATGAGCAGTTCTTC.